One TCR beta chain is described in this entry. Its specificity is not known. Measured with immunoSEQ multiplex PCR; TCRdb has only the in-frame clones, and not every one. The sample includes some 60,000 clones, around 86% seen only once; the top ten take roughly 4%. This entry is derived from a study of OX40 agonist ivuxolimab in advanced cancers. General study findings and limits: CD8+ T cells (on average) carried more expanded clones than CD4+ T cells. Normalized T-cell clonal expansion was also low in some nonresponders.

Trimming took 5 bases from V and 6 from J, leaving 14 bases between them. Germline CDR1 is SGHTA and CDR2 is FQGNSA. The CDR3 has 14 amino acids. This chain links TRBV7-2 with TRBJ2-1, with D perhaps given as TRBD1 or TRBD2 (6 bases each). The sequences come from CD4+ or CD8+ T cells sorted from blood, collected in a trial of the OX40 agonist ivuxolimab. This sequence originates from an adult with an advanced solid tumor such as melanoma, head and neck, liver or kidney cancer. The CDR3 DNA sequence: TGTGCCAGCAGCAGGGGGGCTGGCCCCAATGAGCAGTTCTTC. The encoded protein is CASSRGAGPNEQFF.